The next 26 T cell receptor beta chains were all read from a single sample in a study of blood T cell repertoires in COVID-19. Repertoires were generated with immunoSEQ multiplex PCR, while TCRdb's copy carries only in-frame clones and drops some. The sample lists roughly 150,000 clones, more than 75% seen once, with 2% to 3% in the top ten. The sequencing sample was made of peripheral blood. The receptor set was obtained from a woman aged 80 or older with COVID-19, enrolled during active disease.

V gene TRBV7-2 combines with J gene TRBJ1-1, with TRBD1 matching over 7 bases. The germline V gene encodes CDR1 SGHTA and CDR2 FQGNSA. The CDR3 totals 12 residues. V shed 4 bases, J shed 4 bases, and the junction held 0 bases outside the gene matches. The CDR3 DNA reads as TGTGCCAGCAGCTACAGGGGCACTGAAGCTTTCTTT. Translating gives CASSYRGTEAFF.

The genes are TRBV6-5 and TRBJ1-1; the D is unclear. There are 13 residues in the CDR3. Germline V gives CDR1 MNHEY, CDR2 SVGAGI. V was shortened by 5 bases and J by 6 bases, with 13 bases between the two germline ends. CDR3 region: CASSLETYAEAFF. CDR3 DNA sequence: TGTGCCAGCAGTCTTGAGACTTACGCTGAAGCTTTCTTT.

This clone has a single count. V gene TRBV19 combines with J gene TRBJ1-5, with TRBD1 matching over 9 bases. The V segment lost 6 bases and the J segment 9 bases; nucleotides outside the gene matches: 12. The germline CDR1 and CDR2 sequences are LNHDA and SQIVND (reference sequence). This CDR3 has 15 amino acids. Here the CDR3 reads CASSLQGAPTGPQHF. The CDR3 nucleotides are TGTGCCAGTAGCCTACAGGGGGCGCCTACCGGGCCCCAGCATTTT. Full variable domain (outside the CDR3, taken from reference TRBV19 and TRBJ1-5): DGGITQSPKYLFRKEGQNVTLSCEQNLNHDAMYWYRQDPGQGLRLIYYSQIVNDFQKGDIAEGYSVSREKKESFPLTVTSAQKNPTAFYLCASSLQGAPTGPQHFGDGTRLSIL.

This CDR3 reads CASSSSQGLFQPQHF. CDR3 bases: TGTGCCAGCAGCTCCTCACAGGGTTTATTTCAGCCCCAGCATTTT. The chain links TRBV6-6 to TRBJ1-5; possibly TRBD1 for D (6 bases). Germline CDR1 is MNHNY and CDR2 is SVGAGI (reference sequence). The CDR3 totals 15 residues. Trimming removed 6 bases at V and 6 bases at J, with 18 bases between.

The chain combines TRBV7-2 with TRBJ1-3, with D unclear. The CDR3 consists of 13 residues. V gave up 0 bases and J gave up 9 bases, with 9 bases separating them. Germline CDR1 SGHTA, CDR2 FQGNSA. The CDR3: CASSLAAESTIYF. In DNA, the CDR3 is TGTGCCAGCAGCTTAGCGGCAGAAAGCACCATATATTTT.

V usage is TRBV10-1 and J usage is TRBJ2-2; 9 bases line up with TRBD1. The CDR3 has 16 amino acids. Germline lookup yields CDR1 WNHNN and CDR2 SYGVQD (reference sequence). The V and J ends lost 6 bases and 7 bases, in that order; junction bases with no gene match: 12. The CDR3 spells CASSGPGTGFVGELFF. The CDR3 region has the DNA TGCGCCAGCAGCGGACCCGGGACAGGGTTCGTCGGGGAGCTGTTTTTT.

CDR3: CASSLHFEGTSGPLTYEQYF. In DNA form, the CDR3 reads TGTGCCAGCAGTTTGCACTTTGAAGGGACTAGCGGACCACTTACCTACGAGCAGTACTTC. This chain uses TRBV28 with TRBJ2-7, with TRBD2 matching over 11 bases. Trimming at V came to 3 bases and at J to 2 bases, leaving 18 bases not matched to a gene. From germline, CDR1 is MDHEN and CDR2 SYDVKM. The CDR3 has 20 amino acids.

This clone was seen just once. V gene TRBV6-5 combines with J gene TRBJ2-5; possibly TRBD2 for D (5 bases). Germline-derived CDR1 and CDR2 are MNHEY and SVGAGI. The CDR3 spans 14 residues. Deletions cut 2 bases from V and 5 bases from J, with 12 bases between. The CDR3 region is CASSYSHRRETQYF. CDR3 DNA sequence: TGTGCCAGCAGTTACAGTCACCGGAGGGAGACCCAGTACTTC.

The rearrangement uses TRBV28 and TRBJ2-5; 10 bases are a match to TRBD1. Germline assignment: CDR1 MDHEN and CDR2 SYDVKM. Germline trimming cut 2 bases from V and 5 bases from J; bases unmatched to any gene: 5. The CDR3 spans 15 residues. As DNA, the CDR3 is TGTGCCAGCAGTTTAAGGACAGGGGGTGGGGAGACCCAGTACTTC. This codes for CASSLRTGGGETQYF.

V and J are TRBV29-1 and TRBJ1-2; D perhaps matches TRBD1 (5 bases). Looked up from germline, CDR1 is SQVTM and CDR2 is ANQGSEA. The V end lost 2 bases, the J end lost 5 bases, and 12 bases lay between the germline ends. The CDR3 covers 13 residues. The CDR3 coding sequence is TGCAGCGTTGAACCCCCGCAGGGATATGGCTACACCTTC. Amino acids: CSVEPPQGYGYTF.

The V gene is TRBV19, the J gene TRBJ1-2; TRBD1 agrees at 8 bases. CDR1 LNHDA and CDR2 SQIVND come from the germline V gene (reference sequence). V shed 7 bases and J 8 bases; nucleotides not matched to a gene: 18. This CDR3 region has 16 residues. The CDR3 is CASNQRFQGANKGYTF. In nucleotides, the CDR3 is TGTGCCAGTAATCAAAGGTTCCAGGGGGCAAATAAGGGCTACACCTTC.

The rearrangement uses TRBV3-1 (or the pseudogene TRBV3-2) and TRBJ1-4, with D possibly being TRBD1 (5 bases). This CDR3 region has 16 residues. V was pared by 3 bases and J by 4 bases, with 15 bases between. CDR1 LGHDT and CDR2 YNNKEL come from the germline V gene (reference sequence). DNA of the CDR3: TGTGCCAGCAGCCAGGATCCCCAGGGAATTAATGAAAAACTGTTTTTT. This gives the protein CASSQDPQGINEKLFF.

This clone was seen only once. This chain connects TRBV10-3 to TRBJ2-7; 9 bases agree with TRBD2. Germline loops: CDR1 ENHRY, CDR2 SYGVKD. The CDR3 spans 13 residues. V gave up 6 bases and J gave up 7 bases; unmatched junction bases: 7. The DNA of the CDR3 is TGTGCCATCAGACCCGGGACTAGCAATGAGCAGTACTTC. It translates to CAIRPGTSNEQYF.

This chain links TRBV19 with TRBJ1-2; D uncertain. This CDR3 comprises 14 residues. Germline CDR1 LNHDA, CDR2 SQIVND (reference sequence). V shed 3 bases and J shed 2 bases, with 10 bases lying between them. The CDR3 spells CASSMYRENYGYTF. CDR3 coding DNA: TGTGCCAGTAGTATGTACCGGGAGAACTATGGCTACACCTTC.

The rearrangement uses TRBV9 and TRBJ1-6; 8 nucleotides align to TRBD1. The germline CDR1 and CDR2 sequences are SGDLS and YYNGEE. J was trimmed by 7 bases and V by 3 bases; bases with no gene match: 9. The CDR3 runs to 16 residues. For the CDR3, the DNA is TGTGCCAGCAGCGACCCTCCGGGACAGGCCAATTCACCCCTCCACTTT. Protein sequence: CASSDPPGQANSPLHF.

V usage is TRBV7-3 and J usage is TRBJ2-2; 9 nucleotides match TRBD1. CDR1 is SGHTA and CDR2 is FQGTGA in the germline V gene. The CDR3 sequence is 15 residues long. J lost 5 bases, V lost 6 bases, and 7 bases had no gene match. The CDR3 DNA reads TGTGCCAGCAGGTCCGGGACAGGGCGAACCGGGGAGCTGTTTTTT. Translation: CASRSGTGRTGELFF.

The chain has TRBV21-1 and TRBJ2-2; the listed D gene, TRBD1, was not tested against the DNA. TRBV21-1 is a documented pseudogene. The CDR3 is 20 amino acids. The CDR3 loop reads CASKRRQGDACLANTGELFF. In DNA form, the CDR3 reads TGTGCCAGCAAACGGCGACAGGGGGATGCGTGTCTGGCGAACACCGGGGAGCTGTTTTTT.

In its sample, this clone was seen a few times. The chain combines TRBV27 with TRBJ2-7; D is possibly TRBD2 (6 bases). Per the germline V gene, CDR1 is MNHEY and CDR2 is SMNVEV (reference sequence). This CDR3 contains 14 residues. V lost 5 bases to trimming and J lost 1 base, with 12 bases between them. The CDR3 coding sequence is TGTGCCAGCAGTCGACGGGAGATTTCCTACGAGCAGTACTTC. This translates into CASSRREISYEQYF.

This clone occurred once. This rearrangement joins TRBV24-1 to TRBJ2-3; TRBD1 might be the D (5 bases). From germline, CDR1 is KGHDR and CDR2 SFDVKD. The CDR3 totals 12 residues. Trimming shortened V by 3 bases and J by 6 bases, and 6 bases separated the two germline ends. In nucleotides, the CDR3 is TGTGCCACCAGTGATCCAGGGGATACGCAGTATTTT. This gives the protein CATSDPGDTQYF.

This clone was seen a single time. This chain uses TRBV24-1 with TRBJ2-1; 7 bases line up with TRBD1. J gave up 2 bases and V 7 bases, and 7 bases lay outside the gene matches. The CDR3 covers 15 residues. CDR1 is KGHDR, CDR2 SFDVKD, per germline. This CDR3 reads CATRATGSPYNEQFF. The DNA of the CDR3 is TGTGCCACCAGGGCGACAGGGAGTCCCTACAATGAGCAGTTCTTC.

The J gene is TRBJ1-6, the V gene TRBV2; D gene ambiguous. V lost 4 bases and J 5 bases, leaving 9 bases between the germline ends. CDR1 and CDR2 from the germline V gene are SNHLY and FYNNEI. The CDR3 is 14 amino acids. The CDR3 reads CASSGHLDNSPLHF. CDR3 coding DNA: TGTGCCAGCAGTGGACACCTCGATAATTCACCCCTCCACTTT.

The V and J genes are TRBV7-2 and TRBJ1-6, with a possible D match to TRBD1 (5 bases). This CDR3 is built from 14 residues. The V gene lost 2 bases and the J gene lost 15 bases, with 17 bases spanning the gap. Germline CDR1 reads SGHTA; CDR2 reads FQGNSA. CDR3 protein: CASSLNPPPGFLHF. In DNA form, the CDR3 reads TGTGCCAGCAGCTTAAACCCCCCTCCAGGGTTCCTCCACTTT.

This clone showed up just once. The chain recombines TRBV7-3 with TRBJ2-7; 11 bases map to TRBD2. Germline CDR1 reads SGHTA; CDR2 reads FQGTGA. This CDR3 has 15 residues. The V segment lost 4 bases and the J segment 2 bases; nucleotides outside the gene matches: 4. The CDR3, as DNA: TGTGCCAGCAGCTCCCTAGCGGGAGGACCCTACGAGCAGTACTTC. Amino acid sequence: CASSSLAGGPYEQYF.

The gene calls are TRBV6-5 and TRBJ2-5; tentative D call: TRBD2 (6 bases). The CDR3 consists of 15 residues. The germline gives CDR1 MNHEY, CDR2 SVGAGI. Trimming shortened V by 2 bases and J by 2 bases, and 12 bases separated the two germline ends. CDR3 nucleotides: TGTGCCAGCAGTTACCAGGGACTCTTTCAAGAGACCCAGTACTTC. This sequence encodes CASSYQGLFQETQYF.

The chain joins TRBV7-2 to TRBJ1-2; 7 positions agree with TRBD1. This CDR3 spans 15 amino acids. V trimming: 5 bases; J trimming: 3 bases; junction bases outside the gene matches: 9. The germline V gene has CDR1 SGHTA and CDR2 FQGNSA. The CDR3 DNA reads as TGTGCCAGCAGCCTACGGGGGGGGACAGACTATGGCTACACCTTC. Its translation is CASSLRGGTDYGYTF.

This rearrangement joins TRBV21-1 to TRBJ1-2; the table's D call, TRBD1, was not checked against the DNA. TRBV21-1 is a known pseudogene. There are 15 residues in the CDR3. The CDR3 DNA reads as TGTGCCAGCAGCAATACAGGGGAGTGGAACAATGGCTACACCTTC. It specifies CASSNTGEWNNGYTF.